This T cell receptor beta chain appears in the sequencing data of a study of post-analysis software for immune sequencing data (dated by TCRdb to the mid-2010s). With regard to the full study: The recorded disease courses included relapsing-remitting, secondary progressive and progressive-relapsing multiple sclerosis, and some patients had no subtype annotation. The patient repertoires were compared against approximately twelve previously published healthy control repertoires obtained from donors aged about 6 to 27 years. A subset of samples was prepared in parallel using single-end sample barcoding, then pooled and co-amplified after Illumina adapter ligation. Here is what the overall study found, with its caveats: The control group was slightly older than the multiple sclerosis patient group. Significantly lower normalized Chao1 diversity was found in multiple sclerosis patients than in controls, suggesting substantial peripheral T-cell clonal expansion. When samples were clustered directly using the F measure, samples prepared in the same batch co-clustered strongly, which prompted a batch-effect correction. Patients showed significantly higher frequencies than controls for several TRBV segments, among them TRBV5-6, TRBV5-1 and TRBV20-1.

Trimming takes 1 base off V and 4 bases off J; junction bases not matched to a gene: 5. Spanning cysteine to phenylalanine, the CDR3 consists of 15 amino acids. Only the CDR3 DNA is retained, 45 bases long and in frame from the first base. Based on the germline V gene, the CDR1 and CDR2 sequences are SGHRS and YFSETQ. TCR beta repertoires were profiled from peripheral blood of approximately 13 young patients with multiple sclerosis to demonstrate the VDJtools post-analysis software. The multiple sclerosis patients were children and adolescents ranging in age from roughly 6 to 15 years. Library creation used PCR. These reads were obtained on an Illumina HiSeq 2500. To reduce PCR and sequencing biases, unique molecular identifiers were incorporated into the TCR beta cDNA libraries. Around 500,000 cDNA molecules were obtained for every 1 to 10 million input T cells, so each molecule roughly corresponded to one T cell. The patient libraries were prepared and sequenced with the same protocol used for the earlier healthy control dataset. Samples belonging to the same batch were prepared together, multiplexed and sequenced on a shared HiSeq lane. In the paper's pipeline: MIGEC handled the raw barcoded reads, throwing out single-read molecular identifier groups before consensus assembly and CDR3 extraction. VDJtools was used for post-analysis of the clonotype tables, with diversity normalized by down-sampling every dataset to the smallest sample size. Repertoire overlap clustering matched CDR3 amino acid but not nucleotide sequences to correct batch-related cross-sample contamination. The public reads were run again by TCRdb, first through fastp at Q25 and then through MiXCR, and only productive beta chains were kept. Entries that share a CDR3 protein sequence are merged under the most common genes and DNA. These V and J calls rely on TCRdb rather than the paper's analysis. This sample holds roughly 430,000 distinct CDR3 sequences; 30% to 45% were observed only once. Under 9% of the sample comes from the top ten.

Comment on this clonotype: The specificity of this receptor is unknown. No quality values exist for individual bases; no much larger clone is one base distant.

Material: blood. This TCR derives from a girl aged 2-10 years with multiple sclerosis. This chain is built from TRBV5-1 and TRBJ2-3; 8 central bases correspond to TRBD2. This receptor has the CDR3 CASSLYISGADTQYF. The nucleotide sequence reads TGCGCCAGCAGCTTGTATATTAGCGGGGCAGATACGCAGTATTTT. The variable domain in full, with residues beyond the CDR3 obtained from the reference TRBV5-1 and TRBJ2-3 genes, is KAGVTQTPRYLIKTRGQQVTLSCSPISGHRSVSWYQQTPGQGLQFLFEYFSETQRNKGNFPGRFSGRQFSNSRSEMNVSTLELGDSALYLCASSLYISGADTQYFGPGTRLTVL.